The sequence of this TCR beta chain was determined in a study of cytomegalovirus exposure and HLA in healthy donors. Study background: Within the Caucasian-associated ancestry cluster were roughly 82% of the approximately 400 genotyped donors.

PCR primers comprised 60 Vbeta and 13 Jbeta primers. Libraries were prepared by immunoSEQ multiplex PCR; TCRdb keeps only in-frame clonotypes and omits some of them. The table has under 200,000 clones, around nine tenths seen once; the top ten hold 0.31%. Turning to this clone: Its antigen is as yet unknown.

General study findings and limits: In a later analysis, parvovirus B19, influenza, CMV and Epstein-Barr virus appeared linked to several top co-occurrence clusters.

Sample: PBMCs. The TCR was taken from a woman aged 25 to 39 in good health and CMV-seronegative.

The CDR3, as DNA: TGTGCCAGTAGCCGGAGGAGGACTAGATTCCAAGAGACCCAGTACTTC. Translating it yields CASSRRRTRFQETQYF. The chain couples TRBV19 to TRBJ2-5, with 7 bases fitting TRBD2. This CDR3 is built from 16 residues. V gave up 6 bases and J gave up 1 base; unmatched junction bases: 11. Germline-derived CDR1 and CDR2 are LNHDA and SQIVND (reference sequence).